The rows below give T cell receptor beta chains drawn from one sample of a study of CD8 T cells in ankylosing spondylitis. TCRdb fed the 5' RACE reads into MiXCR, producing one record per CDR3 protein. Here the sample spans more than 400,000 distinct CDR3 sequences, about 5.7% being singletons. The sequenced sample consisted of blood, either unsorted or a sorted T cell fraction (not recorded which). These receptors all stem from a male donor with ankylosing spondylitis. The CDR3 runs from the conserved cysteine through the conserved F or W. A D gene is named only where the DNA matches it firmly. A row's size may be missing; if present it is once, few, many or a size class.

TRBJ2-7,TRBD2,many,TRBV5-1,CASWYGDIGLAGAYEQYF,TGCGCCAGCTGGTATGGCGACATAGGACTAGCGGGAGCCTACGAGCAGTACTTC
TRBJ2-7,-,few,TRBV5-1,CASSTLTGRRTYEQYF,TGCGCCAGCAGCACCCTCACAGGCCGCCGCACCTACGAGCAGTACTTC
TRBJ1-6,-,many,TRBV7-3,CASSLTAAMGSSPLHF,TGTGCCAGCAGCTTAACGGCAGCTATGGGGAGTTCACCCCTCCACTTT
TRBJ2-1,-,many,TRBV11-2,CASSTPSPYNEQFF,TGTGCCAGCAGTACCCCCTCTCCATACAATGAGCAGTTCTTC
TRBJ2-7,TRBD2,few,TRBV7-2,CASSLGGRITYEQYF,TGTGCCAGCAGCTTAGGCGGGAGGATCACCTACGAGCAGTACTTC
TRBJ1-6,TRBD1,many,TRBV12-3/TRBV12-4,CASSLGGGNNSPLHF,TGTGCCAGCAGTTTAGGAGGGGGCAATAATTCACCCCTCCACTTT
TRBJ1-5,TRBD1,many,TRBV12-3/TRBV12-4,CATPGQGWTQPQHF,TGTGCCACCCCGGGACAGGGATGGACTCAGCCCCAGCATTTT
TRBJ2-7,-,many,TRBV10-3,CATLNRYEQYF,TGTGCCACCTTAAATCGGTACGAGCAGTACTTC
TRBJ2-5,-,many,TRBV6-2/TRBV6-3,CASFGKRAPKETQYF,TGTGCCAGCTTCGGGAAAAGGGCCCCAAAAGAGACCCAGTACTTC
TRBJ2-7,-,many,TRBV27,CASSLATNYEQYF,TGTGCCAGCAGTTTAGCTACCAACTACGAGCAGTACTTC
TRBJ2-1,-,many,TRBV20-1,CSARDPSAYNEQFF,TGCAGTGCTAGAGATCCGAGCGCCTACAATGAGCAGTTCTTC
TRBJ1-1,-,few,TRBV7-2,CASSLDSEDTEAFF,TGTGCCAGCAGCCTGGACAGCGAAGACACTGAAGCTTTCTTT
TRBJ2-7,TRBD1,many,TRBV20-1,CSARGQGAYEQYF,TGCAGCGCCAGGGGACAGGGTGCCTACGAGCAGTACTTC
TRBJ2-7,TRBD1,many,TRBV7-2,CASTKFRGSEQYF,TGTGCCAGCACCAAATTCAGGGGGAGTGAGCAGTACTTC
TRBJ2-7,-,many,TRBV6-2/TRBV6-3,CASSYWDGYEQYF,TGTGCCAGCAGTTACTGGGACGGCTACGAGCAGTACTTC
TRBJ2-7,-,many,TRBV7-2,CASSHGRFGEQYF,TGTGCCAGCAGCCACGGACGATTTGGAGAGCAGTACTTC
TRBJ1-1,-,many,TRBV5-1,CASSLMGAGTEAFF,TGCGCCAGCAGCTTGATGGGGGCCGGGACTGAAGCTTTCTTT
TRBJ2-2,TRBD2,many,TRBV13,CASSPGLAGGQRRTGELFF,TGTGCCAGCAGCCCAGGACTAGCGGGGGGGCAGAGGCGGACCGGGGAGCTGTTTTTT
TRBJ1-4,-,many,TRBV20-1,CSALMVTTNEKLFF,TGCAGTGCTCTCATGGTTACAACTAATGAAAAACTGTTTTTT
TRBJ2-7,-,many,TRBV7-9,CASSLVYEQYF,TGTGCCAGCAGCTTAGTTTACGAGCAGTACTTC
TRBJ2-5,TRBD1,-,TRBV10-3,CAISQDRGPRQETQYF,TGTGCCATCAGCCAGGACAGGGGTCCCCGCCAGGAGACCCAGTACTTC
TRBJ1-1,-,many,TRBV13,CASSFLTEAFF,TGTGCCAGCAGCTTTCTGACTGAAGCTTTCTTT
TRBJ1-4,-,many,TRBV20-1,CSPTARGTRMEVF,TGCAGTCCGACTGCCAGGGGCACCCGAATGGAAGTTTTT
TRBJ2-2,-,many,TRBV7-2,CASSRRGGELFF,TGTGCCAGCAGCAGAAGAGGCGGGGAGCTGTTTTTT
TRBJ2-3,TRBD2,many,TRBV7-2,CASSLVPSGRANTQYF,TGTGCCAGCAGCTTAGTTCCTAGCGGGAGGGCCAATACGCAGTATTTT
TRBJ1-2,-,many,TRBV7-2,CASSFTRSGGYTF,TGTGCCAGCAGCTTCACCCGCTCGGGTGGCTACACCTTC
TRBJ2-3,-,many,TRBV6-2/TRBV6-3,CASSYRDLFDTQYF,TGTGCCAGCAGTTACCGGGACCTTTTTGATACGCAGTATTTT
TRBJ2-1,-,many,TRBV5-5,CASSSTDWVSYNEQFF,TGTGCCAGCAGTTCTACGGACTGGGTCTCCTACAATGAGCAGTTCTTC
TRBJ2-7,TRBD2,many,TRBV7-6,CASSFSAGSYDEQYF,TGTGCCAGCAGCTTTTCAGCGGGATCTTACGACGAGCAGTACTTC